This TCR beta chain stems from a study of regulatory T cells in long-lasting Graves disease (dated by TCRdb to about 2021). About the full investigation: Antithyroid drugs had been taken for less than 3 months by newly diagnosed Graves' disease patients. Patients with persistent Graves' disease were compared with patients with newly diagnosed Graves' disease using TCR sequencing and RNA sequencing of peripheral blood. The study took place in China and was registered as a clinical trial. A total of around 35 samples underwent TCR sequencing, from 13 patients with persistent Graves' disease and approximately 20 patients with newly diagnosed Graves' disease.

Results the study describes overall, beyond this receptor: Persistent disease showed preferential use of TRBV28, TRBJ1-2 and TRBJ2-5, whereas newly diagnosed disease favored TRBV20-1 and TRBJ2-1. The authors acknowledged the small sample size as a limitation that may reduce accuracy. Only peripheral blood was studied, because thyroid tissue, the primary lesion, was inaccessible. Sequencing and analysis were limited to the TCR beta chain. More public clonotypes were shared among persistent patients (roughly 2,700) than among newly diagnosed patients (966). Lower TCR Shannon entropy and fewer highly expanded clones were observed in persistent Graves' disease patients than in newly diagnosed patients, which suggested clonal expansion.

Trimming costs V 4 bases and J 0 bases, and their ends lie 10 bases apart. The CDR3 runs 14 residues from the cysteine to the phenylalanine. This entry keeps only the CDR3 DNA: 42 bases, framed from base 1. Library preparation employed multiplex PCR. These reads were obtained on an Illumina HiSeq 4000. To build TCR beta libraries, CDR3 regions were amplified by Arm-PCR using iRepertoire HTBI primers. PCR products were gel purified before sequencing. As for the original processing: A total of 60 to 80 TRBV and 14 TRBJ segments were identified across samples and were used for gene usage analysis of CDR3 amino acid clonotypes. Filtered high-quality paired reads were merged into contigs using COPE and FqMerger. Contigs were aligned with BLAST to IMGT TRBV, TRBD and TRBJ reference genes, and CDR3 was defined per IMGT. Highly expanded clones were defined as clonotypes with a frequency above 0.1%. Shannon entropy was used to measure repertoire diversity, and the Gini coefficient was used to measure V-J evenness. Clonotypes shared by more than one individual were considered public. TCRdb handled the public reads itself, with Q25 trimming in fastp and clone calling in MiXCR, and kept productive beta chains. Records with the same CDR3 protein are collapsed into one entry carrying the most frequent genes and DNA. The V and J calls follow TCRdb's processing rather than the paper's. Recorded for this sample are fewer than 650,000 distinct CDR3 sequences; approximately 16% of them occurred a single time. The ten top clones hold around 12% of the sample.

Per the publication, the time point label means: newly diagnosed GD, antithyroid drugs for less than 3 months. RNA was extracted from PBMCs in TRIzol for both TCR sequencing and RNA sequencing. The diagnosis of Graves' disease followed American Thyroid Association guidelines. Recruitment of patients was carried out at an endocrinology department in Xi'an, China. Each patient gave about 8.1 milliliters of peripheral blood, collected in an EDTA anticoagulant tube. Ficoll Paque Plus density gradient separation was used to isolate PBMCs, and no further T cell sorting was done. An Agilent 2100 Bioanalyzer and agarose gel were used to check RNA quality, and a NanoDrop 2000 was used to measure RNA concentration. Details on this clonotype: Which antigen it targets is not known. No qualities accompany the bases; no much larger clone lies one base away.

The same data also contributed to another study, on T cells in Graves' hyperthyroidism and ophthalmopathy. Reported in the second study: Graves' hyperthyroidism was defined as stable when no progression to ophthalmopathy occurred over 18 months of follow-up. The hyperthyroidism patients were between 18 and 65 years old and newly diagnosed, with a disease duration of less than 2 months. Any patient with an uncontrolled infection, another autoimmune disease, pregnancy or lactation was excluded. Diagnoses were established on the basis of clinical symptoms, serum thyroxine and TRAb, thyroid ultrasound, and orbital computed tomography. A first-round RT-PCR of the TCR CDR3 used the HTBI primer set with the Qiagen OneStep RT-PCR kit. Most expanded thyroid clonotypes (frequency above 0.001) were also found in blood, which suggests that blood repertoires may mirror thyroid immune responses. Ophthalmopathy was separated from stable hyperthyroidism by a 13 V-J signature model, with 85% to 90% sensitivity and approximately 81% specificity obtained in cross-validation and 80%/75% obtained in testing. In validation, the model predicted progression to ophthalmopathy with 65% to 71% sensitivity and around 72% specificity, a median of about 6.7 months before onset. A discovery cohort of about a hundred patients, about 40 with Graves' ophthalmopathy and 55 to 60 with stable Graves' hyperthyroidism, was used to find distinguishing TCR V-J signatures. Prospective prediction of ophthalmopathy was tested in an independent validation cohort of 18 hyperthyroidism patients and 17 patients who later progressed to ophthalmopathy. For training and testing, the 100 or so patients in the discovery cohort were randomly divided in a 7:3 ratio. In about six Graves' hyperthyroidism patients, the study also compared T-cell repertoires from thyroid tissue with T-cell repertoires from blood. After sampling, hyperthyroidism patients received methimazole starting at 30 mg daily, and ophthalmopathy patients received high-dose intravenous methylprednisolone. Libraries were constructed in a second round of multiplex PCR, after which size selection and purification were carried out. Libraries were sequenced paired-end with 100 bp reads on an Illumina HiSeq2000. SOAPnuke was used to process the raw data, throwing out any read that contained adapters or uncalled bases, had a mean Phred below 15, or lacked an exact constant-primer or identifier match. High-quality paired reads were merged using COPE v1.2.5, and each unique nucleotide sequence was defined as a clonotype. MiTCR v1.1 was used to align clonotypes to the IMGT TRBV, TRBD and TRBJ reference segments. Analysis was restricted to V-J combinations with a frequency above 0.0001, which covered roughly 99% of repertoires. The TCS score was defined as F50 (clonal expansion) divided by E x V (chaos), with BLOSUM62-based TCRdist calculated between CDR3 peptides within each V-J. Welch's t-statistics and random forest reduced roughly 500 V-J features to 13, which were used in a naive Bayes classifier (R e1071). Sample size was not statistically predetermined, and blinding of investigators to group allocation was not performed. According to the paper, TCR Vbeta CDR3 sequencing was carried out on over 130 peripheral blood samples, which came from more than 40 ophthalmopathy, around 75 hyperthyroidism and some 17 progressor patients.

Sample: peripheral blood mononuclear cells (PBMCs), taken at new diagnosis, from a patient treated with antithyroid drugs. The V and J segments used are TRBV12-3 or TRBV12-4 and TRBJ2-7; the D gene is perhaps TRBD1, on 6 matching bases. The source of this sequence is a man between 18 and 35 years old with Graves disease. Donor details come from another sample of the same person, matched by shared clones. CDR3 loop: CASSYGQRSYEQYF. The DNA sequence is TGTGCCAGCAGTTATGGACAGCGCTCCTACGAGCAGTACTTC.